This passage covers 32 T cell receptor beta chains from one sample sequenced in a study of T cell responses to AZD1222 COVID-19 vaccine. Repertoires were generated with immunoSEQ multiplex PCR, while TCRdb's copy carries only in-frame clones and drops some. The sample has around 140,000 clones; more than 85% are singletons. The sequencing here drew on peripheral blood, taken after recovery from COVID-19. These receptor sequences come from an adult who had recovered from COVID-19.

DNA of the CDR3: TGTGCCAGCTACCGGGCCCCAGGGCGAGAGCAGTTCTTC. This translates into CASYRAPGREQFF. J is TRBJ2-1 and V is TRBV13, with D possibly TRBD1 on 5 matching bases. V was pared by 8 bases and J by 10 bases, with 18 bases between. This CDR3 has 13 amino acids. CDR1 and CDR2 from the germline V gene are PRHDT and FYEKMQ (reference sequence). The full variable domain, in which reference TRBV13 and TRBJ2-1 provide the parts outside the CDR3, is AAGVIQSPRHLIKEKRETATLKCYPIPRHDTVYWYQQGPGQDPQFLISFYEKMQSDKGSIPDRFSAQQFSDYHSELNMSSLELGDSALYFCASYRAPGREQFFGPGTRLTVL.

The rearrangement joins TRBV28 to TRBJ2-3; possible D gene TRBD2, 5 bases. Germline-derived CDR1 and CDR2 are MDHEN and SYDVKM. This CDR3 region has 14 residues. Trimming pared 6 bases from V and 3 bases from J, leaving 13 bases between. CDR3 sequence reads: CASRSGYGTDTQYF. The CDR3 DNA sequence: TGTGCCAGCAGATCGGGATATGGGACAGATACGCAGTATTTT.

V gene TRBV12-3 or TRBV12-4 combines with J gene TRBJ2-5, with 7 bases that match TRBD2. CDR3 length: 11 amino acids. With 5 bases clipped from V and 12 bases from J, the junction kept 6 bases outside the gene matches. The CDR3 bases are TGTGCCAGCAGTCGCGGGACTACCAAGTACTTC. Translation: CASSRGTTKYF.

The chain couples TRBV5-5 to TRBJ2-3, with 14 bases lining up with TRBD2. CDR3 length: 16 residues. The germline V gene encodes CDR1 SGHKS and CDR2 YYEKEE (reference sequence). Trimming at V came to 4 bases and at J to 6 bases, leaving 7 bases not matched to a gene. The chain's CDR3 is CASSVVGLAGADTQYF. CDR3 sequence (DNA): TGTGCCAGCAGCGTAGTGGGACTAGCGGGAGCGGATACGCAGTATTTT.

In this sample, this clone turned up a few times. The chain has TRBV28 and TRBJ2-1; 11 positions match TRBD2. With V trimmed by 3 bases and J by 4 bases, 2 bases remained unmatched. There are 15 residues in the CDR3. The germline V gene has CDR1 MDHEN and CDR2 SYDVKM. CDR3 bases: TGTGCCAGCAGTTTCCTAGCGGGAGGATACAATGAGCAGTTCTTC. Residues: CASSFLAGGYNEQFF. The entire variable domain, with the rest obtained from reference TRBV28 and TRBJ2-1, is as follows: DVKVTQSSRYLVKRTGEKVFLECVQDMDHENMFWYRQDPGLGLRLIYFSYDVKMKEKGDIPEGYSVSREKKERFSLILESASTNQTSMYLCASSFLAGGYNEQFFGPGTRLTVL.

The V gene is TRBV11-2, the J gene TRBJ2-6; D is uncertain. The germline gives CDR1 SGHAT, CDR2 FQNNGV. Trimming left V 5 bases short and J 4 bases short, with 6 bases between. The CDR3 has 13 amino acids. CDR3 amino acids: CASSTQGANVLTF. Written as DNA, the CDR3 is TGTGCCAGCAGCACTCAAGGGGCCAACGTCCTGACTTTC.

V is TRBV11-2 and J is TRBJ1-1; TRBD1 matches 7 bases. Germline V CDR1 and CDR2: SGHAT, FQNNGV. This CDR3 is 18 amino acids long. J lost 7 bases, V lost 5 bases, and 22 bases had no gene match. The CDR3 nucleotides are TGTGCCAGCAGCCCAACCGGACAGGCCCCGCTGGGGAAAAGTGAAGCTTTCTTT. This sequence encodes CASSPTGQAPLGKSEAFF.

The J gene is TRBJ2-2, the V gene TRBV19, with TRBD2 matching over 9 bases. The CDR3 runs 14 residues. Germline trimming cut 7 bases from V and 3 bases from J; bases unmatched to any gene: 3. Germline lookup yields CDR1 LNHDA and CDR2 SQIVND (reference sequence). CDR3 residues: CASMREGYTGELFF. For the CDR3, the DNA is TGTGCCAGTATGCGGGAGGGCTACACCGGGGAGCTGTTTTTT.

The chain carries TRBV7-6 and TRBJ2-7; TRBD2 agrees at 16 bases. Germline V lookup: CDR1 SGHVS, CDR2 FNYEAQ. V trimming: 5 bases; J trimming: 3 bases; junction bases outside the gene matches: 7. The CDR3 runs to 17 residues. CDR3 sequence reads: CASSGGTSGRESYEQYF. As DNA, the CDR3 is TGTGCCAGCAGCGGTGGGACTAGCGGGAGGGAAAGCTACGAGCAGTACTTC.

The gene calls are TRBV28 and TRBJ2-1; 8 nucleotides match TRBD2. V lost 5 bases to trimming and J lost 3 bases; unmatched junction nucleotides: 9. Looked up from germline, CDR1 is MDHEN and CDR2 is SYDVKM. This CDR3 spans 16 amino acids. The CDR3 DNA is TGTGCCAGCAGTCCGCCCGGGACTAGAATCTACAATGAGCAGTTCTTC. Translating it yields CASSPPGTRIYNEQFF. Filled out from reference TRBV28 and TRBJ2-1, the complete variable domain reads DVKVTQSSRYLVKRTGEKVFLECVQDMDHENMFWYRQDPGLGLRLIYFSYDVKMKEKGDIPEGYSVSREKKERFSLILESASTNQTSMYLCASSPPGTRIYNEQFFGPGTRLTVL.

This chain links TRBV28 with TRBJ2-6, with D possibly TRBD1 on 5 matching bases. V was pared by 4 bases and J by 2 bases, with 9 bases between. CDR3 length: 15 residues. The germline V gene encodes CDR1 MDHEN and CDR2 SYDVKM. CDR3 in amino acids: CASSYRSPGANVLTF. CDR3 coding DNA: TGTGCCAGCAGTTACAGGAGTCCTGGGGCCAACGTCCTGACTTTC. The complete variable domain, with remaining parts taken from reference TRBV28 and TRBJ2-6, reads DVKVTQSSRYLVKRTGEKVFLECVQDMDHENMFWYRQDPGLGLRLIYFSYDVKMKEKGDIPEGYSVSREKKERFSLILESASTNQTSMYLCASSYRSPGANVLTFGAGSRLTVL.

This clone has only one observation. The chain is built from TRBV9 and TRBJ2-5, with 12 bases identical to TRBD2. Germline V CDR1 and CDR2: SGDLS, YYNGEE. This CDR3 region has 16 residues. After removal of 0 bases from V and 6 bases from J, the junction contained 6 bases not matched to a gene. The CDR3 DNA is TGTGCCAGCAGCGTAGGACTAGCGGGAGCCGAACAGACCCAGTACTTC. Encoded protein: CASSVGLAGAEQTQYF. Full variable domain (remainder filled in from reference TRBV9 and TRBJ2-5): DSGVTQTPKHLITATGQRVTLRCSPRSGDLSVYWYQQSLDQGLQFLIQYYNGEERAKGNILERFSAQQFPDLHSELNLSSLELGDSALYFCASSVGLAGAEQTQYFGPGTRLLVL.

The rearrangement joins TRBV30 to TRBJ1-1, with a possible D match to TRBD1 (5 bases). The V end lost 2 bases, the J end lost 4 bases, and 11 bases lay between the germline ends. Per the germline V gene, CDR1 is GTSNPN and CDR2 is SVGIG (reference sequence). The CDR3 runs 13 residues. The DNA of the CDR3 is TGTGCCTGGAGTCTCGGGGCTTCCACTGAAGCTTTCTTT. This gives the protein CAWSLGASTEAFF.

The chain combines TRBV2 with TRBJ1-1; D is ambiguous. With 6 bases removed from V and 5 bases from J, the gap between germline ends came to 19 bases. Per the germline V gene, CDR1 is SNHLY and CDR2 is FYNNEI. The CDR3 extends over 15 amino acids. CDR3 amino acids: CASSRRRQSGTEAFF. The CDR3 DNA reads TGTGCCAGCAGCCGTCGACGTCAGAGCGGTACTGAAGCTTTCTTT.

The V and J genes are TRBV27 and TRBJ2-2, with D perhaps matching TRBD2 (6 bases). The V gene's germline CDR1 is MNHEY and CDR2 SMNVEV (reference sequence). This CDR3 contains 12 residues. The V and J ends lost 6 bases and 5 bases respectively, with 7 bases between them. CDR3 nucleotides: TGTGCCAGCAGCCGGGGGACCGGGGAGCTGTTTTTT. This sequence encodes CASSRGTGELFF.

CDR3 bases: TGTGCCAGCAGCTTCAGGACGGGAGGGCCAAATGAGCAGTTCTTC. Protein: CASSFRTGGPNEQFF. The chain combines TRBV7-6 with TRBJ2-1; TRBD2 matches at 8 bases. The ends lost 3 bases at V and 7 bases at J; junction bases unmatched: 8. The CDR3 totals 15 residues. CDR1 is SGHVS and CDR2 is FNYEAQ in the germline V gene.

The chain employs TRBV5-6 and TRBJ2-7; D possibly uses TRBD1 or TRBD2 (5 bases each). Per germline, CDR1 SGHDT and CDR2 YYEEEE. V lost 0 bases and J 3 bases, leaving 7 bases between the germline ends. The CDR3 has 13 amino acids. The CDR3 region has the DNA TGTGCCAGCAGCTTGGGGGGACGCTACGAGCAGTACTTC. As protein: CASSLGGRYEQYF.

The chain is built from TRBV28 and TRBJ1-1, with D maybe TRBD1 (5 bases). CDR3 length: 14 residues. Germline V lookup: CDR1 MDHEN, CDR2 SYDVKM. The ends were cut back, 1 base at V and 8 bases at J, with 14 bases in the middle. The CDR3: CASSLSQGAKEAFF. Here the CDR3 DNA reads TGTGCCAGCAGTTTATCCCAGGGAGCGAAAGAAGCTTTCTTT. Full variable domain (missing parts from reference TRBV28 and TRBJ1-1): DVKVTQSSRYLVKRTGEKVFLECVQDMDHENMFWYRQDPGLGLRLIYFSYDVKMKEKGDIPEGYSVSREKKERFSLILESASTNQTSMYLCASSLSQGAKEAFFGQGTRLTVV.

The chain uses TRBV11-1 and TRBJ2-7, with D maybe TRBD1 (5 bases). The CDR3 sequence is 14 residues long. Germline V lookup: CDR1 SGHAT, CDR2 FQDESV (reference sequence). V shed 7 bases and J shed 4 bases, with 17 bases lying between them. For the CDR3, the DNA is TGTGCCAGCACCCTTGGAGCAGGGCGATACGAGCAGTACTTC. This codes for CASTLGAGRYEQYF.

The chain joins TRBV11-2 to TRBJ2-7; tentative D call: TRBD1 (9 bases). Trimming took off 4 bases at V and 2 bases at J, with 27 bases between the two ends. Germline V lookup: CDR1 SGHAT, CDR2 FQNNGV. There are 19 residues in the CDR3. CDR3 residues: CASSSPGQGLAGPTYEQYF. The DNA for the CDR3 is TGTGCCAGCAGCTCACCCGGACAGGGGCTAGCGGGCCCCACCTACGAGCAGTACTTC.

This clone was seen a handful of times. In DNA, the CDR3 is TGTGCCAGCAGCTTAATCGGTCTAGATAGCTCCTACAATGAGCAGTTCTTC. Translation gives CASSLIGLDSSYNEQFF. This chain connects TRBV7-9 to TRBJ2-1; D remains ambiguous. Germline CDR1 reads SEHNR; CDR2 reads FQNEAQ (reference sequence). The germline V and J ends were trimmed by 2 bases and 0 bases, with 14 bases remaining between them. The CDR3 length is 17 residues.

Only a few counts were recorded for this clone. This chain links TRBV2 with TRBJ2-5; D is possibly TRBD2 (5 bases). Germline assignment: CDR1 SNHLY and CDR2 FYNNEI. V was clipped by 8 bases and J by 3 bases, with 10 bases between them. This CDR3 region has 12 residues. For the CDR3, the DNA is TGTGCCAGCGTCGGAGGAAAAGAGACCCAGTACTTC. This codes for CASVGGKETQYF.

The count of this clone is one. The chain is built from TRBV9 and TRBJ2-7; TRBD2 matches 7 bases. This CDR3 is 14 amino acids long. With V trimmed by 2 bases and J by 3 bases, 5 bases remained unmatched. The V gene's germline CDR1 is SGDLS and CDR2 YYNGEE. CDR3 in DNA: TGTGCCAGCAGCGTTGGCGGGAGTTACTACGAGCAGTACTTC. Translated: CASSVGGSYYEQYF.

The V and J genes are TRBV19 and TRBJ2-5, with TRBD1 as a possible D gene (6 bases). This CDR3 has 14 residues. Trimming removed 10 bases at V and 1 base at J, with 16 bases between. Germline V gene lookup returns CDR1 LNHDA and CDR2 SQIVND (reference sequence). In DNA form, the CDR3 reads TGTGCCACCCGGGACACCTCTACCCAAGAGACCCAGTACTTC. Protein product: CATRDTSTQETQYF.

Here the CDR3 DNA reads TGTGCCAGTATCTTGGGCGAGAACACTGAAGCTTTCTTT. Translation gives CASILGENTEAFF. J is TRBJ1-1 and V is TRBV19, with no clear D. V lost 7 bases and J lost 1, with 10 bases in between. The CDR3 consists of 13 residues. Germline CDR1 reads LNHDA; CDR2 reads SQIVND (reference sequence).

CDR3 sequence reads: CASGTSTSSYNEQFF. DNA for the CDR3: TGTGCCAGCGGGACTAGTACGAGCTCCTACAATGAGCAGTTCTTC. The chain combines TRBV6-6 with TRBJ2-1; 8 nucleotides match TRBD2. The CDR3 spans 15 residues. The junction had 6 bases not matched to a gene; V was cut back by 8 bases and J by 0 bases. Germline loops: CDR1 MNHNY, CDR2 SVGAGI (reference sequence).

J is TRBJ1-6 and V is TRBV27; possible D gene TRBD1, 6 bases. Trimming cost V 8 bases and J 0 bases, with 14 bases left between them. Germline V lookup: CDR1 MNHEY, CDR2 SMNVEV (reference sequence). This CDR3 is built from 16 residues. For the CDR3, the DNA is TGTGCCAGCTGTCGGGGGGGGCTCTCCTATAATTCACCCCTCCACTTT. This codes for CASCRGGLSYNSPLHF.

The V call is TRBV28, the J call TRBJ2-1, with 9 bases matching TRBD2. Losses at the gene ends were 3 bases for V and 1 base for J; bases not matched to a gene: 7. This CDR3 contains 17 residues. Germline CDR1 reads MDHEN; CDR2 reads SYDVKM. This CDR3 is CASSFLMAGGSYNEQFF. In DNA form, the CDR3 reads TGTGCCAGCAGTTTTTTGATGGCGGGAGGGTCCTACAATGAGCAGTTCTTC.

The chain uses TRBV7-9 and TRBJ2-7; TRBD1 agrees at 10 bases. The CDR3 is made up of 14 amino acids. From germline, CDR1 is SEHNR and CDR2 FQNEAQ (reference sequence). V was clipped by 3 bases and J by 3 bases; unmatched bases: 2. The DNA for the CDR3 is TGTGCCAGCAGCTTCCGGGACAGGGGCTACGAGCAGTACTTC. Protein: CASSFRDRGYEQYF.

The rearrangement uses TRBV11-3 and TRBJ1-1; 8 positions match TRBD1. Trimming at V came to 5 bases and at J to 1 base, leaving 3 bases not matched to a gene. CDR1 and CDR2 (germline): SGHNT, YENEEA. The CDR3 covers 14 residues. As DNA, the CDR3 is TGTGCCAGCAGCACCCAGGGGGCGAACACTGAAGCTTTCTTT. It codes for CASSTQGANTEAFF. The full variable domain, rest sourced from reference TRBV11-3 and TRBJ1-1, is EAGVVQSPRYKIIEKKQPVAFWCNPISGHNTLYWYLQNLGQGPELLIRYENEEAVDDSQLPKDRFSAERLKGVDSTLKIQPAELGDSAVYLCASSTQGANTEAFFGQGTRLTVV.

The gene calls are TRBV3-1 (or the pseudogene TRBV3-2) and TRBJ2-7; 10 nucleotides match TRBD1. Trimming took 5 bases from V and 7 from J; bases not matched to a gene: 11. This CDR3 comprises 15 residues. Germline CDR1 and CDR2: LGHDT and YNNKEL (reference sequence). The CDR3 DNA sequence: TGTGCCAGCAGCAGGAGTAGGGACAGGGGTTCGGAGCAGTACTTC. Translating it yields CASSRSRDRGSEQYF.

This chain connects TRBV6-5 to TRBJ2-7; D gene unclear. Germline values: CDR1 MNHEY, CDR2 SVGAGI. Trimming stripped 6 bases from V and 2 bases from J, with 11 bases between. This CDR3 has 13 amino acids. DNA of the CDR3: TGTGCCAGCAGCCTCAGCAGGACCTACGAGCAGTACTTC. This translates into CASSLSRTYEQYF.